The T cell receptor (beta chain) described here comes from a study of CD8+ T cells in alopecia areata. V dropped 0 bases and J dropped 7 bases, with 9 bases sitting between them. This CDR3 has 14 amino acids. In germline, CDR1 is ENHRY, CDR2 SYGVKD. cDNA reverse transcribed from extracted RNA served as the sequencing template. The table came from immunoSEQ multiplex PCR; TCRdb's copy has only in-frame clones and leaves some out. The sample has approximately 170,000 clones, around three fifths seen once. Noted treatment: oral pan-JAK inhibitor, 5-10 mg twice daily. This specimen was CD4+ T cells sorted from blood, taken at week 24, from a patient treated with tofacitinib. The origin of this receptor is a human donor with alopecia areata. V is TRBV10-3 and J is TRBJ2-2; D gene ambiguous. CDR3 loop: CAISESTPNGELFF. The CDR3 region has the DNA TGTGCCATCAGTGAGTCGACCCCGAACGGGGAGCTGTTTTTT.